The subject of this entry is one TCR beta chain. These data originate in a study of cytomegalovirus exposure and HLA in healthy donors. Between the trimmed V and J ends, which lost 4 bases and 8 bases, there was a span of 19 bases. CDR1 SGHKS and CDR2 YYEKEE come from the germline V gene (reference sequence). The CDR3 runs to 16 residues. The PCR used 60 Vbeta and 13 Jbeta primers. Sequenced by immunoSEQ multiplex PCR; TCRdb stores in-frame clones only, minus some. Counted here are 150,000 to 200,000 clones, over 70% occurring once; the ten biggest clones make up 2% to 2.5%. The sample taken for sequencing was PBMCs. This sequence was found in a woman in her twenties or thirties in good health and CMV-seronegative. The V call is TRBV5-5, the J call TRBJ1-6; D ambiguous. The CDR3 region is CASSPPGKGNDSPLHF. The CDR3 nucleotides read TGTGCCAGCAGCCCCCCGGGGAAGGGCAATGATTCACCCCTCCACTTT.